This T cell receptor beta chain was obtained from a study of blood T cell repertoires in COVID-19. In the study overall: Acute and convalescent COVID-19 samples came from the United States, Italy and Spain. PBMCs, B-cell-depleted T cells, or T cells provided the cDNA or gDNA that made up the material.

In the authors' methods: Counts of nucleated cells, estimated from reference gene primer amplification, were obtained. Generated by immunoSEQ multiplex PCR, the TCRdb table keeps only in-frame clones and is missing some. The V and J calls and clone size are taken from that table; D and trimming were inferred from the DNA. The sample has about 310,000 clones, around 90% seen once; the top ten hold 2% to 3%. Germline V gene lookup returns CDR1 MNHEY and CDR2 SMNVEV (reference sequence). This CDR3 spans 14 amino acids. Trimming left V 4 bases short and J 0 bases short, with 6 bases between. The receptor was derived from a man aged 18 to 30 with active or convalescent COVID-19. V usage is TRBV27 and J usage is TRBJ2-2, with D tentatively TRBD2 (5 bases). Sequencing was performed on peripheral blood. The CDR3 DNA sequence: TGTGCCAGCAGTTCCGGGACGAACACCGGGGAGCTGTTTTTT. Amino acids: CASSSGTNTGELFF.